Detailed here is one TCR beta chain. The data belong to a study of PD-L1 blockade in urothelial cancer. Study information: Atezolizumab was started by patients in 2014 at 1,200 mg intravenously every 3 weeks.

The CDR3 runs 15 residues. V dropped 4 bases and J dropped 1; count of bases not matched to a gene: 5. The germline V gene encodes CDR1 SGHRS and CDR2 YFSETQ. Sequencing was performed with immunoSEQ multiplex PCR; in TCRdb, only in-frame clones are kept and a portion is missing. The sample shows about 91,000 clones, roughly nine tenths of them seen only once. This sample comprised PBMCs, obtained around atezolizumab (anti-PD-L1) treatment. This clonotype originated in a man aged 55-75 years with urothelial cancer. The gene calls are TRBV5-1 and TRBJ2-1; TRBD1 agrees at 7 bases. This chain's CDR3 is CASSIRQGSYNEQFF. CDR3 DNA: TGCGCCAGCAGCATTAGACAGGGATCCTACAATGAGCAGTTCTTC. Looking up the rest from reference TRBV5-1 and TRBJ2-1 gives the full variable domain: KAGVTQTPRYLIKTRGQQVTLSCSPISGHRSVSWYQQTPGQGLQFLFEYFSETQRNKGNFPGRFSGRQFSNSRSEMNVSTLELGDSALYLCASSIRQGSYNEQFFGPGTRLTVL.